The T cell receptor beta chain described here comes from a study of blood T cells in healthy people across ages. Trimming left V 1 base short and J 4 bases short, with 12 bases between. CDR1 and CDR2 (germline): LGHNA, YSLEER. The CDR3 sequence is 15 residues long. Through a sample-barcoded 5' primer and a J-beta primer mix, a second PCR was run for roughly 6 to 11 cycles. MiXCR, applied by TCRdb to the 5' RACE reads, yields one record per CDR3 protein. The sample holds about 1.1 million distinct CDR3 sequences, around two fifths seen once. This receptor was identified in a man between 18 and 29 years old in good health. Input material: blood. The chain uses TRBV4-3 and TRBJ2-3; the D gene is possibly TRBD2 (6 bases). CDR3 sequence reads: CASSQVGSGPDTQYF. The CDR3 region has the DNA TGCGCCAGCAGCCAAGTTGGTAGCGGACCAGATACGCAGTATTTT.